The 32 T cell receptor beta chains below all came from one sample that was sequenced in a study of shared clonotypes between healthy human individuals. Profiled with immunoSEQ multiplex PCR; TCRdb holds only in-frame clones, not every one. In the table there are about a million clones, 77% of which are singletons. Material for sequencing was memory CD4+ T cells from PBMCs. Subset in this sample: CD45RA-negative fraction. The receptors shown here come from a man between 18 and 35 years old in good health. Some clones in this sample may be carry-over from other donors' samples.

This clone is a singleton in its sample. The rearrangement joins TRBV28 to TRBJ1-5; tentative D call: TRBD1 (5 bases). Germline assignment: CDR1 MDHEN and CDR2 SYDVKM. Trimming stripped 3 bases from V and 5 bases from J, with 11 bases between. This CDR3 region has 14 residues. The CDR3 DNA reads TGTGCCAGCAGTTTGGCGTGGGGGGATCAGCCCCAGCATTTT. This translates into CASSLAWGDQPQHF.

This clone was seen a single time. The rearrangement joins TRBV5-4 to TRBJ1-4, with D hard to call. Germline CDR1 SGHNT, CDR2 YYREEE (reference sequence). This CDR3 spans 15 amino acids. V gave up 4 bases and J gave up 5 bases, with 15 bases separating them. CDR3 region: CASSPGGWENEKLFF. CDR3 DNA sequence: TGTGCCAGCAGCCCTGGAGGGTGGGAAAATGAAAAACTGTTTTTT.

A single count supports this clone. The J gene is TRBJ1-2, the V gene TRBV15, with 7 bases that match TRBD1. The germline gives CDR1 LNHNV, CDR2 YYDKDF (reference sequence). The CDR3 spans 14 residues. V lost 0 bases and J lost 8; bases outside the gene matches: 6. CDR3 in amino acids: CATSRETGRGGYTF. DNA for the CDR3: TGTGCCACCAGCAGAGAGACAGGGAGGGGCGGCTACACCTTC.

The CDR3 coding sequence is TGCAGTGCGTCGTACTCCGATACGCAGTATTTT. As protein: CSASYSDTQYF. V usage is TRBV20-1 and J usage is TRBJ2-3, with D hard to call. This CDR3 comprises 11 residues. Trimming took 6 bases from V and 6 from J, leaving 10 bases between them. CDR1 and CDR2 (germline): DFQATT, SNEGSKA (reference sequence).

The V call is TRBV7-8, the J call TRBJ2-1; 7 bases are a match to TRBD2. Unmatched junction bases numbered 1, after V lost 2 bases and J lost 3 bases. In germline, CDR1 is SGHVS, CDR2 FQNEAQ. The length of the CDR3 is 14 residues. The CDR3 coding sequence is TGTGCCAGCAGCTTATGGACTAGCTACAATGAGCAGTTCTTC. Protein: CASSLWTSYNEQFF.

The CDR3 DNA sequence: TGTGCCAGCAGTCAGACTAGCGGGACGGAGTACGAGCAGTACTTC. Its protein product is CASSQTSGTEYEQYF. V usage is TRBV6-5 and J usage is TRBJ2-7; 11 nucleotides line up with TRBD2. This CDR3 region has 15 residues. Germline loops: CDR1 MNHEY, CDR2 SVGAGI. After removal of 5 bases from V and 4 bases from J, the junction contained 7 bases not matched to a gene.

V is TRBV6-5 and J is TRBJ2-1; 12 bases are a match to TRBD2. V gave up 2 bases and J gave up 2 bases; unmatched junction bases: 1. There are 16 residues in the CDR3. Germline V gene lookup returns CDR1 MNHEY and CDR2 SVGAGI. The CDR3 spells CASSYRTSGAYNEQFF. The DNA of the CDR3 is TGTGCCAGCAGTTACCGGACTAGCGGGGCCTACAATGAGCAGTTCTTC.

The V and J genes are TRBV5-1 and TRBJ2-6; 7 bases match TRBD1. V was clipped by 4 bases and J by 0 bases; unmatched bases: 10. This CDR3 contains 18 residues. Germline CDR1 SGHRS, CDR2 YFSETQ. The CDR3 DNA is TGCGCCAGCAGCAGCACCACAGGGGTCAGCTCTGGGGCCAACGTCCTGACTTTC. Encoded protein: CASSSTTGVSSGANVLTF. The full variable domain, with the rest looked up from reference TRBV5-1 and TRBJ2-6, is KAGVTQTPRYLIKTRGQQVTLSCSPISGHRSVSWYQQTPGQGLQFLFEYFSETQRNKGNFPGRFSGRQFSNSRSEMNVSTLELGDSALYLCASSSTTGVSSGANVLTFGAGSRLTVL.

This clone came up once. The chain combines TRBV2 with TRBJ2-1, with 8 bases matching TRBD1. Germline V gene lookup returns CDR1 SNHLY and CDR2 FYNNEI. Losses at the gene ends were 11 bases for V and 7 bases for J; bases not matched to a gene: 13. This CDR3 is 14 amino acids long. In DNA, the CDR3 is TGTGCCTCGAAACCCCGCCAGGGGGCGAATGAGCAGTTCTTC. Its translation is CASKPRQGANEQFF. The full variable domain, completed using reference TRBV2 and TRBJ2-1, is EPEVTQTPSHQVTQMGQEVILRCVPISNHLYFYWYRQILGQKVEFLVSFYNNEISEKSEIFDDQFSVERPDGSNFTLKIRSTKLEDSAMYFCASKPRQGANEQFFGPGTRLTVL.

Remarks on this clone: Germline is not matched at one junction end, which may reflect a read error. V and J are TRBV7-9 and TRBJ2-7; D uncertain. The CDR3 extends over 15 amino acids. Germline CDR1 SEHNR, CDR2 FQNEAQ (reference sequence). This CDR3 reads CASSQLAGLSYEQCF. CDR3 nucleotides: TGTGCCAGCAGCCAACTGGCTGGGCTTTCCTACGAGCAGTGCTTC.

This chain connects TRBV10-1 to TRBJ1-1; no clear D gene. Trimming left V 4 bases short and J 3 bases short, with 3 bases between. The CDR3 covers 11 residues. CDR1 and CDR2 from the germline V gene are WNHNN and SYGVQD (reference sequence). CDR3 in DNA: TGCGCCAGCAGTGGGGACACTGAAGCTTTCTTT. It encodes CASSGDTEAFF.

In the case of this clone: A much larger clone lies one base from this, so it may be a read error. The CDR3 nucleotides are TGTGCCAGCAGCTTGTTCCGGGGGGCGGAATCTGTGGCCAACGTCCTGACTTTC. Translation gives CASSLFRGAESVANVLTF. V is TRBV5-4 and J is TRBJ2-6, with D possibly TRBD2 on 7 matching bases. CDR3 length: 18 amino acids. The germline CDR1 and CDR2 sequences are SGHNT and YYREEE (reference sequence).

This chain connects TRBV19 to TRBJ1-4; 12 positions match TRBD1. The CDR3 totals 15 residues. The V and J ends lost 4 bases and 11 bases, in that order; junction bases with no gene match: 8. Germline V lookup: CDR1 LNHDA, CDR2 SQIVND (reference sequence). The CDR3 reads CASSTTGTGGLKLFF. CDR3 sequence (DNA): TGTGCCAGTAGTACAACTGGGACAGGGGGCTTGAAACTGTTTTTT.

This sequence joins TRBV5-1 and TRBJ2-7; 7 bases line up with TRBD2. The CDR3 sequence is 16 residues long. The V gene's germline CDR1 is SGHRS and CDR2 YFSETQ. V lost 0 bases and J lost 2; bases outside the gene matches: 8. The CDR3 bases are TGCGCCAGCAGCTTGGGTCACAGCGGGACCACCTACGAGCAGTACTTC. It encodes CASSLGHSGTTYEQYF.

The rearrangement links TRBV18 to TRBJ2-7; TRBD1 or TRBD2 may be the D gene (5 bases each). CDR3 size: 14 residues. The V gene's germline CDR1 is KGHSH and CDR2 LQKENI. Trimming removed 4 bases at V and 2 bases at J, with 12 bases between. CDR3 sequence (DNA): TGTGCCAGCTCACTTACCCGGGACGCCTACGAGCAGTACTTC. Its translation: CASSLTRDAYEQYF.

This clone was found a few times. The chain employs TRBV25-1 and TRBJ1-1; a weak D match, TRBD1 (6 bases). This CDR3 is built from 15 residues. V was cut by 4 bases and J by 4 bases, with 16 bases left in between. Germline CDR1 and CDR2: MGHDK and SYGVNS. The CDR3 here is CASSVRSTGPTEAFF. DNA of the CDR3: TGTGCCAGCAGTGTAAGAAGTACAGGGCCCACTGAAGCTTTCTTT.

The V and J genes are TRBV7-9 and TRBJ1-1; D is uncertain. The CDR3 length is 16 residues. Trimming shortened V by 5 bases and J by 1 base, and 17 bases separated the two germline ends. Per the germline V gene, CDR1 is SEHNR and CDR2 is FQNEAQ (reference sequence). The CDR3 here is CASSTLAAVGNTEAFF. For the CDR3, the DNA is TGTGCCAGCAGCACCCTTGCGGCGGTTGGGAACACTGAAGCTTTCTTT.

This chain connects TRBV25-1 to TRBJ1-2; 7 nucleotides align to TRBD1. Unmatched junction bases numbered 7, after V lost 5 bases and J lost 4 bases. CDR1 and CDR2 (germline): MGHDK, SYGVNS. This CDR3 is 14 amino acids long. DNA for the CDR3: TGTGCCAGCAGTTTTGCAGGGGGGACCTATGGCTACACCTTC. Its protein is CASSFAGGTYGYTF.

About this clone itself: The same CDR3 is also encoded by other DNA sequences in this sample. CDR3 DNA sequence: TGTGCCAGCTCACCCTCCAGGAGCTCCTACGAGCAGTACTTC. This gives the protein CASSPSRSSYEQYF. This rearrangement joins TRBV18 to TRBJ2-7; no definite D call. The germline CDR1 and CDR2 sequences are KGHSH and LQKENI. The CDR3 consists of 14 residues. The V and J ends lost 3 bases and 0 bases respectively, with 9 bases between them.

Notes on this clone: The same CDR3 also results from other DNA sequences found in this sample. This sequence joins TRBV7-2 and TRBJ2-5, with D possibly TRBD2 on 5 matching bases. The V end lost 5 bases, the J end lost 5 bases, and 18 bases lay between the germline ends. This CDR3 has 15 residues. The V gene's germline CDR1 is SGHTA and CDR2 FQGNSA. CDR3 in DNA: TGTGCCAGCAGCCCCCGCCTAGCCGGAGAGGAGACCCAGTACTTC. This sequence encodes CASSPRLAGEETQYF.

This clone was observed a handful of times. The chain couples TRBV6-4 to TRBJ2-3; 11 positions match TRBD2. The CDR3 is 18 amino acids. V shed 2 bases, J shed 0 bases, and the junction held 7 bases outside the gene matches. Germline loops: CDR1 MRHNA, CDR2 SNTAGT. In DNA form, the CDR3 reads TGTGCCAGCAGTGACCCGGGACTAGCGGACAAAAGCACAGATACGCAGTATTTT. Translating it yields CASSDPGLADKSTDTQYF.

V is TRBV5-1 and J is TRBJ2-3, with 10 nucleotides matching TRBD2. Germline values: CDR1 SGHRS, CDR2 YFSETQ. With V trimmed by 4 bases and J by 4 bases, 6 bases remained unmatched. The CDR3 consists of 15 residues. CDR3 coding DNA: TGCGCCAGCAGCCAAACAGCGGGAGGGCCAGATACGCAGTATTTT. It translates to CASSQTAGGPDTQYF.

The chain couples TRBV5-1 to TRBJ1-3, with no clear D. The CDR3 has 13 residues. V lost 7 bases to trimming and J lost 0 bases, with 8 bases between them. CDR1 is SGHRS, CDR2 YFSETQ, per germline. The chain's CDR3 is CASRLGSGNTIYF. The DNA of the CDR3 is TGCGCCAGCCGCCTAGGCTCTGGAAACACCATATATTTT.

This chain joins TRBV6-1 and TRBJ2-3, with unresolved D. There are 14 residues in the CDR3. V was cut by 6 bases and J by 3 bases, with 13 bases left in between. CDR1 is MNHNS and CDR2 is SASEGT in the germline V gene. The CDR3 nucleotides are TGTGCCAGCAGACCTCAAGTTCCGACAGATACGCAGTATTTT. It translates to CASRPQVPTDTQYF.

This clone showed up just a few times. The chain has TRBV18 and TRBJ2-2; TRBD2 might be the D (5 bases). V was shortened by 0 bases and J by 3 bases, with 8 bases between the two germline ends. The CDR3 runs to 15 residues. Germline CDR1 KGHSH, CDR2 LQKENI. The CDR3 region is CASSPPGGYTGELFF. In DNA form, the CDR3 reads TGTGCCAGCTCACCACCGGGCGGGTACACCGGGGAGCTGTTTTTT.

The chain links TRBV30 to TRBJ1-5, with TRBD1 matching over 9 bases. The length of the CDR3 is 16 residues. The junction had 13 bases not matched to a gene; V was cut back by 3 bases and J by 7 bases. Germline CDR1 and CDR2: GTSNPN and SVGIG (reference sequence). The CDR3: CAWSDTGGSIGQPQHF. CDR3 sequence (DNA): TGTGCCTGGAGCGATACAGGGGGCTCAATCGGGCAGCCCCAGCATTTT. Supplemented by reference TRBV30 and TRBJ1-5, the full variable domain reads SQTIHQWPATLVQPVGSPLSLECTVEGTSNPNLYWYRQAAGRGLQLLFYSVGIGQISSEVPQNLSASRPQDRQFILSSKKLLLSDSGFYLCAWSDTGGSIGQPQHFGDGTRLSIL.

This chain joins TRBV19 and TRBJ1-3, with unresolved D. Germline V CDR1 and CDR2: LNHDA, SQIVND (reference sequence). V shed 4 bases and J shed 0 bases, with 7 bases lying between them. This CDR3 region has 14 residues. Here the CDR3 reads CASSRIGSGNTIYF. Written as DNA, the CDR3 is TGTGCCAGTAGTAGAATAGGCTCTGGAAACACCATATATTTT. Full variable domain (missing parts from reference TRBV19 and TRBJ1-3): DGGITQSPKYLFRKEGQNVTLSCEQNLNHDAMYWYRQDPGQGLRLIYYSQIVNDFQKGDIAEGYSVSREKKESFPLTVTSAQKNPTAFYLCASSRIGSGNTIYFGEGSWLTVV.

This clone was detected only once. V and J are TRBV9 and TRBJ2-3; 10 nucleotides align to TRBD2. V gave up 4 bases and J gave up 4 bases; unmatched junction bases: 12. The CDR3 loop spans 17 amino acids. Germline V gene data show CDR1 as SGDLS and CDR2 as YYNGEE. CDR3 coding DNA: TGTGCCAGCAGCCTAACTATGTCCGGGACTAGCGCAGATACGCAGTATTTT. It codes for CASSLTMSGTSADTQYF.

This rearrangement joins TRBV5-1 to TRBJ2-7; D is unresolved. The germline gives CDR1 SGHRS, CDR2 YFSETQ. The CDR3 consists of 12 residues. The germline V and J ends were trimmed by 1 base and 5 bases, with 7 bases remaining between them. The CDR3 coding sequence is TGCGCCAGCAGCTTGAACCAGCACGAGCAGTACTTC. This encodes CASSLNQHEQYF.

The V gene is TRBV28, the J gene TRBJ1-5; 9 bases agree with TRBD1. V gave up 5 bases and J gave up 0 bases; unmatched junction bases: 8. Germline lookup yields CDR1 MDHEN and CDR2 SYDVKM. The CDR3 extends over 17 amino acids. The CDR3, as DNA: TGTGCCAGCAGTGGAGGACAGGGGCCTTTTAGCAATCAGCCCCAGCATTTT. Its translation is CASSGGQGPFSNQPQHF.

This clone has ten or more counts. J is TRBJ1-2 and V is TRBV5-5; D is unclear. Germline V gene data show CDR1 as SGHKS and CDR2 as YYEKEE (reference sequence). V was trimmed by 0 bases and J by 8 bases, leaving 11 bases between them. The CDR3 has 13 amino acids. The DNA of the CDR3 is TGTGCCAGCAGCTTGGACGATATCTGGGGCTACACCTTC. Its protein product is CASSLDDIWGYTF. The full variable domain, its missing parts supplied by reference TRBV5-5 and TRBJ1-2, is DAGVTQSPTHLIKTRGQQVTLRCSPISGHKSVSWYQQVLGQGPQFIFQYYEKEERGRGNFPDRFSARQFPNYSSELNVNALLLGDSALYLCASSLDDIWGYTFGSGTRLTVV.

The chain joins TRBV5-8 to TRBJ1-6, with D unresolved. Trimming removed 2 bases from V and 6 bases from J, with 3 bases in between. The CDR3 consists of 12 residues. The germline CDR1 and CDR2 sequences are SGHTS and YDEGEE. CDR3 nucleotides: TGTGCCAGCAGCTTTGGTAATTCACCCCTCCACTTT. This codes for CASSFGNSPLHF.